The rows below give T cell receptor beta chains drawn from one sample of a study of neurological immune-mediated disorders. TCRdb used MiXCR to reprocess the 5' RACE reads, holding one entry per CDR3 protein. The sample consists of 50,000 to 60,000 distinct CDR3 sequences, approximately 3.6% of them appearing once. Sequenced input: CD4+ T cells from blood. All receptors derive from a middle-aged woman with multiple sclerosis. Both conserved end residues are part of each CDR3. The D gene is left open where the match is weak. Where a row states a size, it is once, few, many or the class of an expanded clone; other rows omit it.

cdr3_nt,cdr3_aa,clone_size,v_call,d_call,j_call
TGTGCCAGCAGCTCGGACAGGGGAGGGACCCAGTACTTC,CASSSDRGGTQYF,many,TRBV7-3,TRBD1,TRBJ2-5
TGCAGTGTGGGTAGCCGGGTCCCGAACACTGAAGCTTTCTTT,CSVGSRVPNTEAFF,many,TRBV20-1,.,TRBJ1-1
TGCGCCAGCCGTCGGGGAGATACGCAGTATTTT,CASRRGDTQYF,many,TRBV4-1,.,TRBJ2-3
TGCAGTGGCGGCGGGGGGTTCACCGCCAAAAACATTCAGTACTTC,CSGGGGFTAKNIQYF,many,TRBV20-1,TRBD2,TRBJ2-4
TGTGCCAGCAGCTTATGGGGGCAGCCCCAGCATTTT,CASSLWGQPQHF,many,TRBV7-9,.,TRBJ1-5
TGTGCCACTTCGGGACTAGGACTGGAAGAGACCCAGTACTTC,CATSGLGLEETQYF,.,TRBV6-1,TRBD2,TRBJ2-5
TGTGCCAGCAGTTTAGCCCAGGGGGGGACTTACTCCTATAATTCACCCCTCCACTTT,CASSLAQGGTYSYNSPLHF,many,TRBV12-3/TRBV12-4,TRBD1,TRBJ1-6
TGTGCCAGCAGCGTTAGGGTCGCGTTTGATGAGCAGTTCTTC,CASSVRVAFDEQFF,many,TRBV9,.,TRBJ2-1
TGCGCCAGCAGCCCTCGGGGGGGTTTCGATCAGCCCCAGCATTTT,CASSPRGGFDQPQHF,many,TRBV4-1,.,TRBJ1-5
TGTGCCAGCAGTCCTCGAATGGGGTCTGGAAACACCATATATTTT,CASSPRMGSGNTIYF,many,TRBV2,.,TRBJ1-3
TGTGCCAGCAGTTTATCGGAAAACATGAACACTGAAGCTTTCTTT,CASSLSENMNTEAFF,many,TRBV27,.,TRBJ1-1
TGCGCCAGCAGCTCGGGACAGGGTGACAATCAGCCCCAGCATTTT,CASSSGQGDNQPQHF,many,TRBV5-1,TRBD1,TRBJ1-5
TGTGCCAGCTCACTTATCCAGGGGACTAATGAAAAACTGTTTTTT,CASSLIQGTNEKLFF,.,TRBV18,.,TRBJ1-4